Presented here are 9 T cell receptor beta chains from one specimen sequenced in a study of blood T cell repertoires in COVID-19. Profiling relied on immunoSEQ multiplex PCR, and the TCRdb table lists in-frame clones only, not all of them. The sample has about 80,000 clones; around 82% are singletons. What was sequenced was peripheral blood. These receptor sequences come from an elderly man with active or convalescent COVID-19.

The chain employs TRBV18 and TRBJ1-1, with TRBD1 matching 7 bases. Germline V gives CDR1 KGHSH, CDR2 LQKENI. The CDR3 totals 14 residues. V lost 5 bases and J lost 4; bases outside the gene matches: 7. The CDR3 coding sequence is TGTGCCAGCTCAGCCCAGGGGGGCAGCACTGAAGCTTTCTTT. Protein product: CASSAQGGSTEAFF. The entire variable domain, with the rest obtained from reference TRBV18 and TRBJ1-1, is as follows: NAGVMQNPRHLVRRRGQEARLRCSPMKGHSHVYWYRQLPEEGLKFMVYLQKENIIDESGMPKERFSAEFPKEGPSILRIQQVVRGDSAAYFCASSAQGGSTEAFFGQGTRLTVV.

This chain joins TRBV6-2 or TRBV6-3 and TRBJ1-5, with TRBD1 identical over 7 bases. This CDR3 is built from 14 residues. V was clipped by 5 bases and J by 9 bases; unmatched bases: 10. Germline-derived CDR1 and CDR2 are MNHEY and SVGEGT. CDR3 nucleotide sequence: TGTGCCAGCAGTCCATCGGACAGGCCATGGCCCCAGCATTTT. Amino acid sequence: CASSPSDRPWPQHF.

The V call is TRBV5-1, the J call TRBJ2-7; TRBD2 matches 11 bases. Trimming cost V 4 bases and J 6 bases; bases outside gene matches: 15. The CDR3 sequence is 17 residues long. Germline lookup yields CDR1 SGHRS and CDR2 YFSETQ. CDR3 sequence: CASSPQGCTSGSCEQYF. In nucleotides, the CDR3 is TGCGCCAGCAGCCCTCAAGGTTGCACTAGCGGGAGTTGCGAGCAGTACTTC.

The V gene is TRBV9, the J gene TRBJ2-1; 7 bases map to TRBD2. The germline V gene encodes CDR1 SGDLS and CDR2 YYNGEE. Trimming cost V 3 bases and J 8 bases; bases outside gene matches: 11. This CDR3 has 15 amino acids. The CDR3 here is CASSATSAPSDEQFF. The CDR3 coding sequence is TGTGCCAGCAGCGCCACTAGCGCCCCAAGTGATGAGCAGTTCTTC.

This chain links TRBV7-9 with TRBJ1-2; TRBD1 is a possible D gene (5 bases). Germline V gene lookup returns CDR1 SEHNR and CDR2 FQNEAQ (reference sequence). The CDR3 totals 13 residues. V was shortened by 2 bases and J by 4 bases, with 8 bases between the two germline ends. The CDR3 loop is CASSLQGGYGYTF. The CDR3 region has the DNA TGTGCCAGCAGCTTACAGGGCGGCTATGGCTACACCTTC.

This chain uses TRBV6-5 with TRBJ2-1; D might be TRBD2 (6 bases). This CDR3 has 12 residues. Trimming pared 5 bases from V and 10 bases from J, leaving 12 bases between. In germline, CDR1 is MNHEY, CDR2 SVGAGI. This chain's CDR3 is CASSTTGGEQFF. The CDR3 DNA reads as TGTGCCAGCAGTACGACTGGGGGGGAGCAGTTCTTC.

In nucleotides, the CDR3 is TGTGCCAGCAGTGAGGGCCTTGCGGGTTCACCCCTCCACTTT. Translating gives CASSEGLAGSPLHF. The J gene is TRBJ1-6, the V gene TRBV9; no clear D gene. The CDR3 consists of 14 residues. V was pared by 5 bases and J by 9 bases, with 15 bases between. Germline V lookup: CDR1 SGDLS, CDR2 YYNGEE.

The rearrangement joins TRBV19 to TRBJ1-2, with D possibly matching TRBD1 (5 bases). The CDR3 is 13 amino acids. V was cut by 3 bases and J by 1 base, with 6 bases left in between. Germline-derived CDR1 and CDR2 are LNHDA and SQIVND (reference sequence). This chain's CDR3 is CASSMGLNYGYTF. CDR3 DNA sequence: TGTGCCAGTAGTATGGGGCTTAACTATGGCTACACCTTC.

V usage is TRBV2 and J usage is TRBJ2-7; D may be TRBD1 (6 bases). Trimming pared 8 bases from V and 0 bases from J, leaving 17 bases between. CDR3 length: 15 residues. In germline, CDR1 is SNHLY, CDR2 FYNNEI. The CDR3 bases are TGTGCCAGCGGAACGTCACAGGGTAGCTCCTACGAGCAGTACTTC. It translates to CASGTSQGSSYEQYF. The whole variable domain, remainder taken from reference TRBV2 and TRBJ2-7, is EPEVTQTPSHQVTQMGQEVILRCVPISNHLYFYWYRQILGQKVEFLVSFYNNEISEKSEIFDDQFSVERPDGSNFTLKIRSTKLEDSAMYFCASGTSQGSSYEQYFGPGTRLTVT.